The T cell receptor (beta chain) under discussion was sequenced for a study of blood T cell repertoires in COVID-19 (dated by TCRdb to about 2020). Regarding the study in general: The collaborator samples originated in the United States, Italy and Spain and spanned the acute and convalescent phases of COVID-19. Where available, HLA class I and class II types were taken from metadata supplied by the sample provider and were not determined by assay-based typing. The samples were drawn from the first 160 participants of the ongoing ImmuneRACE study and from 1,254 subjects provided by 6 global collaborators. Subjects who had been exposed to COVID-19, were actively infected with it, or had recovered from it provided the deeply sampled blood TCRbeta repertoires that made up the dataset. The sample metadata nearly always contained a de-identified subject ID, COVID-19 status, age in years and sex. The material from the prospective study consisted of cDNA or gDNA derived from T cells, B-cell-depleted T cells, or PBMCs. The repertoires were released in a freely available public database meant as a resource for research on the immune response to SARS-CoV-2. Study-level results and caveats: How much clinical and demographic metadata was included differed by source and by participant, and the metadata was provided uncurated.

A word on this clone: What this receptor recognizes is not known. One base away there is no much larger clone; base qualities are not given.

TCRbeta CDR3 regions were amplified from genomic DNA using the immunoSEQ Assay, a bias-controlled multiplex PCR. Processing in the source paper ran as follows. Within the assay, amplification of reference gene primers was used to estimate how many nucleated cells each sample contained. To quantify the absolute abundance of each unique TCRbeta CDR3 rearrangement, sequence reads were collapsed and filtered. For each sample, productive Simpson clonality was calculated as the square root of Simpson's diversity index across productive rearrangements. TCRdb mirrors the immuneACCESS table, restricted to in-frame sequences. Some clones are absent from its copies; in checked studies, under half trace to an unresolved V gene, and the reason for the others is unknown. V and J calls and clone size are given by that table; D and trimming were obtained from the DNA. For this sample the table gives hundreds of thousands of clones, of which approximately 85% were detected only once. Approximately 5% of the sample is held by the ten biggest clonotypes.

Whole blood was collected in K2EDTA tubes by collaborating institutions according to the institutions' own protocols. For TCRbeta analysis, collaborators shipped samples in one of three forms: frozen whole blood, isolated PBMCs, or DNA extracted from either of those sample types. Sequencing was done on a sample of peripheral blood. This receptor was taken from a man aged 50 to 59 with active or convalescent COVID-19.

The CDR3 reads CASKVAGVSRDTQYF. DNA sequence: TGTGCCAGCAAGGTAGCGGGAGTTAGTCGGGATACGCAGTATTTT. The sequence joins TRBV6-6 to TRBJ2-3; 9 of the junction bases match TRBD2. The germline V gene (reference sequence) gives CDR1 as MNHNY and CDR2 as SVGAGI. The junction shows trimming of 7 bases on V and 6 bases on J, and the gene matches do not reach 11 bases of it. The CDR3 numbers 15 residues from cysteine through phenylalanine. The DNA shown is the 45-base CDR3, in frame from base 1.